This is a list of T cell receptor beta chains from one sample in a study of blood T cell repertoires in COVID-19. Repertoires were generated with immunoSEQ multiplex PCR, while TCRdb's copy carries only in-frame clones and drops some. The sample shows 65,000 to 75,000 clones, 60% to 80% of them seen only once. Sequencing input: peripheral blood. The receptors here all came from a human donor in a cohort sampled during active COVID-19. CDR3s include the opening cysteine and the closing phenylalanine or tryptophan. A D gene is named only where the DNA matches it firmly. The size field is filled for only some rows; it gives once, few, many or a size class.

D,V,size,J,DNA,CDR3
TRBD2,TRBV10-3,NA,TRBJ2-1,TGTGCCATCAGTGAGGGAGCGGGAGGTTACAATGAGCAGTTCTTC,CAISEGAGGYNEQFF
NA,TRBV11-3,NA,TRBJ2-5,TGTGCCAGCAGCTTAGGCCCCGGGAGAGAACCCCAAGAGACCCAGTACTTC,CASSLGPGREPQETQYF
TRBD1,TRBV7-2,NA,TRBJ1-5,TGTGCCAGCAGCGTGGACAGGGGCTATCAGCCCCAGCATTTT,CASSVDRGYQPQHF
TRBD2,TRBV27,NA,TRBJ2-1,TGTGCCAGCAGATTAGCGGGAGGACCAAACAATGAGCAGTTCTTC,CASRLAGGPNNEQFF
TRBD2,TRBV4-3,few,TRBJ2-2,TGCGCCAGCAGCGAAACTAGCGGGAGGGGCACCGGGGAGCTGTTTTTT,CASSETSGRGTGELFF
TRBD1,TRBV6-5,NA,TRBJ1-1,TGTGCCAGCAGTTACTCGATAATCCCCGGACAGGGCGCTTTCTTT,CASSYSIIPGQGAFF
NA,TRBV28,once,TRBJ2-2,TGTGCCAGCAGCCCTAGTGGCCACCGGAACACCGGGGAGCTGTTTTTT,CASSPSGHRNTGELFF
TRBD1,TRBV5-1,NA,TRBJ1-2,TGCGCCAGCAGCCCGGCGGGACAGGGAATAATGACGGGCGGCTACACCTTC,CASSPAGQGIMTGGYTF
TRBD1,TRBV24-1,NA,TRBJ2-3,TGTGCCACCAGTGATACGACAGGGGCTGGGACAGATACGCAGTATTTT,CATSDTTGAGTDTQYF
TRBD1,TRBV9,NA,TRBJ1-2,TGTGCCAGCAGCGCCCCAGGGACAGTAAACTATGGCTACACCTTC,CASSAPGTVNYGYTF
NA,TRBV11-3,NA,TRBJ2-1,TGTGCCAGCAGCTTAAGACGGGTCTCCTACAATGAGCAGTTCTTC,CASSLRRVSYNEQFF
NA,TRBV1,NA,TRBJ2-5,TGCACCAGCAGCCAAGATTATCCGAGGCTAGCGGGGGGCACGAGCCAAGAGACCCAGTACTTC,CTSSQDYPRLAGGTSQETQYF
NA,TRBV5-6,NA,TRBJ2-1,TGTGCCAGCAGCTTGAGAGTGGTTGAGCAGTTCTTC,CASSLRVVEQFF
TRBD1,TRBV7-6,NA,TRBJ1-4,TGTGCCAGCAGCCCGCGGACAGGGAATGAAAAACTGTTTTTT,CASSPRTGNEKLFF